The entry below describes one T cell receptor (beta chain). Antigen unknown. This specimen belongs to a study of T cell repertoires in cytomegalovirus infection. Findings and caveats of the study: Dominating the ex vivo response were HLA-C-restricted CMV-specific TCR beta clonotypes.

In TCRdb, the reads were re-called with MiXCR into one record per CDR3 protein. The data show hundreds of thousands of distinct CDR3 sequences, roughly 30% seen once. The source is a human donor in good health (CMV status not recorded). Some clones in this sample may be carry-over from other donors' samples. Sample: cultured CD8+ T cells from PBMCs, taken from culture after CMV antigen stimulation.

CDR3 DNA sequence: TGTGCCAGCAGTTACAGGGGGCGTTATCTGAACACTGAAGCTTTCTTT. Translation: CASSYRGRYLNTEAFF. The chain couples TRBV6-5 to TRBJ1-1, with 7 bases aligning to TRBD1. Trimming cost V 2 bases and J 0 bases; bases outside gene matches: 6. This CDR3 comprises 16 residues. CDR1 is MNHEY and CDR2 is SVGAGI in the germline V gene.